This T cell receptor (beta chain) was documented in a study of T-cell memory formation after mild COVID-19. MiXCR, run by TCRdb on the 5' RACE reads, gives a single entry per CDR3 protein. Here the sample spans 400,000 to 450,000 distinct CDR3 sequences, more than 15% being singletons. Germline CDR1 SGHTA, CDR2 FQGTGA. V lost 4 bases and J lost 8, with 14 bases in between. This CDR3 is built from 13 residues. This clonotype showed up just a few times. Sequencing input: PBMCs or a T cell subset sorted from them (not recorded which). The genes are TRBV7-3 and TRBJ1-2, with D maybe TRBD1 (5 bases). This sequence was found in a man between 18 and 35 years old who had mild COVID-19 (a few samples of this study predate the infection). Cell type and time point are not known. DNA of the CDR3: TGTGCCAGCAGCTCGCCCGGGGCTATCGGCTACACCTTC. This translates into CASSSPGAIGYTF.